The rows below give T cell receptor beta chains drawn from one sample of a study of shared clonotypes between healthy human individuals. The repertoire was sequenced with immunoSEQ multiplex PCR; TCRdb's copy has only in-frame clones and lacks some. Here the sample spans roughly 2.6 million clones, roughly nine tenths being singletons. Sequenced: naive CD4+ T cells sorted from blood. All receptors come from a man between 18 and 35 years old in good health. Each CDR3 is given with its conserved first and last residue. A D gene is named only where the DNA matches it firmly. Clone size is stated in some rows and not others, as once, few, many or a class when expanded.

-,TRBJ2-2,TRBV14,-,TGTGCCAGCAGCGGACTGACCGCGGAGCTGTTTTTT,CASSGLTAELFF
TRBD1,TRBJ2-3,TRBV6-4,-,TGTGCCAGCAGTGCCACAGGGGGCTCAGATACGCAGTATTTT,CASSATGGSDTQYF
-,TRBJ1-1,TRBV28,-,TGTGCCAGCAGTCGCCCAGTCCCGATGCCGAACACTGAAGCTTTCTTT,CASSRPVPMPNTEAFF
TRBD2,TRBJ2-3,TRBV9,-,TGTGCCAGCAGCGTAGGTCTTGCGGGAGGGTCGTTGGGCACAGATACGCAGTATTTT,CASSVGLAGGSLGTDTQYF
TRBD1,TRBJ1-1,TRBV28,-,TGTGCCAGCAGTTTAAGATTGGGACAGGGGGCGTCGGTGGGCACTGAAGCTTTCTTT,CASSLRLGQGASVGTEAFF
TRBD1,TRBJ2-4,TRBV2,-,TGTGCCAGCAGTGAACAGGGGGCGAAAAACATTCAGTACTTC,CASSEQGAKNIQYF
-,TRBJ1-4,TRBV19,-,TGTGCCAGTAGTGCCGACACGGGCGTAGGTGAAAAACTGTTTTTT,CASSADTGVGEKLFF
-,TRBJ2-6,TRBV5-4,-,TGTGCCAGCAGCTCACCTAGAGGGGCCAACGTCCTGACTTTC,CASSSPRGANVLTF
-,TRBJ1-5,TRBV19,-,TGTGCCAGTAGCTCGCAGGGTGGTGGCAATCAGCCCCAGCATTTT,CASSSQGGGNQPQHF
-,TRBJ1-1,TRBV5-1,-,TGCGCCAGCAGCATTGGAAGCACTGAAGCTTTCTTT,CASSIGSTEAFF
TRBD1,TRBJ1-5,TRBV10-2,-,TGCGCCAGCAGGACAGGGGCGGATCAGCCCCAGCATTTT,CASRTGADQPQHF
-,TRBJ1-3,TRBV6-1,-,TGTGCCAGCAGTGAACCCAGTTGGGGAAACACCATATATTTT,CASSEPSWGNTIYF
-,TRBJ1-2,TRBV10-3,-,TGTGCCATCAGTGATTTGGGAGGCTACACCTTC,CAISDLGGYTF
-,TRBJ1-1,TRBV30,few,TGTGCCTGGAGGAAGGAAGTGAACACTGAAGCTTTCTTT,CAWRKEVNTEAFF
-,TRBJ2-1,TRBV6-6,-,TGTGCCAGCAGGGCTACCTACTCCTACAATGAGCAGTTCTTC,CASRATYSYNEQFF
TRBD1,TRBJ2-2,TRBV18,-,TGTGCCAGCTCACCCGCACGGGACAGGGGGCTATCCGGGGAGCTGTTTTTT,CASSPARDRGLSGELFF
TRBD1,TRBJ2-5,TRBV2,-,TGTGCCAGCAGAGAAGCCGACAGGGGGCGACAAGAGACCCAGTACTTC,CASREADRGRQETQYF
TRBD1,TRBJ1-1,TRBV2,-,TGTGCCAGCAACCGACAGGGGAACACTGAAGCTTTCTTT,CASNRQGNTEAFF
-,TRBJ1-1,TRBV10-3,-,TGTGCCATCAGTGAGCCGACACGCCGGTCCACTGAAGCTTTCTTT,CAISEPTRRSTEAFF
-,TRBJ1-2,TRBV19,-,TGTGCCAGCCGACCGACGGAGAAAGGCTACACCTTC,CASRPTEKGYTF
TRBD1,TRBJ1-5,TRBV27,-,TGTGCCAGCAGTTCCCACAGGGGAGGCAATCAGCCCCAGCATTTT,CASSSHRGGNQPQHF
-,TRBJ2-5,TRBV18,-,TGTGCCAGCCAACCGGGACTCTCACAAGAGACCCAGTACTTC,CASQPGLSQETQYF